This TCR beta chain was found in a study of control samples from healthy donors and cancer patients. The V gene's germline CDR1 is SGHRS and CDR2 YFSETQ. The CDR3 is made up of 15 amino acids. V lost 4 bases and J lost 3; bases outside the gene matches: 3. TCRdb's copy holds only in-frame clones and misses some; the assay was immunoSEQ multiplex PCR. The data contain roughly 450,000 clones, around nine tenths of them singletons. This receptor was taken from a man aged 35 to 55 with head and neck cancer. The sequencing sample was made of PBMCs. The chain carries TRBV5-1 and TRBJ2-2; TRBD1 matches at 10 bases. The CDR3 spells CASSLDRGHTGELFF. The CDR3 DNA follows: TGCGCCAGCAGCCTCGACAGGGGGCACACCGGGGAGCTGTTTTTT.